Below, 19 T cell receptor beta chains from the same sample are listed, as sequenced in a study of technical replicates of blood from a handful of donors. Repertoires were generated with immunoSEQ multiplex PCR, while TCRdb's copy carries only in-frame clones and drops some. Seen here are about 89,000 clones, approximately 96% observed once, and the top ten hold 0.24%. Sequencing was performed on T cells isolated from PBMCs. The receptors were sampled from a human donor in good health.

This clone was seen a single time. This chain links TRBV15 with TRBJ2-5; D gene ambiguous. The CDR3 is 11 residues long. V gave up 3 bases and J gave up 5 bases, with 4 bases separating them. The V gene's germline CDR1 is LNHNV and CDR2 YYDKDF (reference sequence). The CDR3 region is CATSSYETQYF. CDR3 DNA: TGTGCCACCAGCAGTTATGAGACCCAGTACTTC.

The V gene is TRBV7-3, the J gene TRBJ2-2; 7 bases match TRBD2. Germline V gene lookup returns CDR1 SGHTA and CDR2 FQGTGA. J was trimmed by 0 bases and V by 5 bases; bases with no gene match: 9. The CDR3 extends over 17 amino acids. In nucleotides, the CDR3 is TGTGCCAGCAGCAGAACCGTGAGCGGGGCGAACACCGGGGAGCTGTTTTTT. Amino acids: CASSRTVSGANTGELFF.

The genes are TRBV6-5 and TRBJ2-5; 8 bases map to TRBD2. Germline V gene lookup returns CDR1 MNHEY and CDR2 SVGAGI. CDR3 length: 13 amino acids. The J segment lost 4 bases and the V segment lost 6 bases, leaving 4 bases of the junction unmatched. This CDR3 is CASSAGGRETQYF. In DNA, the CDR3 is TGTGCCAGCAGCGCGGGGGGACGAGAGACCCAGTACTTC.

This clone was seen just once. DNA of the CDR3: TGTGCCTGTAGCCGACTAGCGGGAGTAGAGCAGTACTTC. It codes for CACSRLAGVEQYF. This chain connects TRBV25-1 to TRBJ2-7; 12 bases fit TRBD2. The CDR3 runs 13 residues. V lost 11 bases to trimming and J lost 7 bases; unmatched junction nucleotides: 9. Germline CDR1 and CDR2: MGHDK and SYGVNS.

CDR3 nucleotide sequence: TGTGCCTGGAGTATAATAAGCACAGATACGCAGTATTTT. Translating gives CAWSIISTDTQYF. This chain uses TRBV30 with TRBJ2-3; D is ambiguous. Trimming cost V 2 bases and J 0 bases, with 6 bases left between them. Germline V gene sequence: CDR1 GTSNPN, CDR2 SVGIG (reference sequence). The CDR3 is made up of 13 amino acids.

The J gene is TRBJ1-2, the V gene TRBV6-5, with D tentatively TRBD1 (6 bases). The germline CDR1 and CDR2 sequences are MNHEY and SVGAGI. The CDR3 sequence is 14 residues long. V gave up 5 bases and J gave up 1 base, with 11 bases separating them. In nucleotides, the CDR3 is TGTGCCAGCAGTACTCGGGACAATAACTATGGCTACACCTTC. It yields the protein CASSTRDNNYGYTF.

J is TRBJ1-2 and V is TRBV28, with a weak D call TRBD1 (5 bases). The CDR3 covers 16 residues. Germline V gene lookup returns CDR1 MDHEN and CDR2 SYDVKM. Trimming removed 9 bases at V and 7 bases at J, with 27 bases between. The CDR3 coding sequence is TGTGCCAGTACTTCCATAAGCGGGCAGGGCGGCCGTGGCTACACCTTC. Translation: CASTSISGQGGRGYTF.

This chain uses TRBV19 with TRBJ2-7, with TRBD1 matching 7 bases. The CDR3 spans 20 residues. From germline, CDR1 is LNHDA and CDR2 SQIVND (reference sequence). After removal of 5 bases from V and 1 base from J, the junction contained 23 bases not matched to a gene. The CDR3 DNA follows: TGTGCCAGTAGTCGAAAACCCACGACAGGGTTGAGATGGAATTCCTACGAGCAGTACTTC. This codes for CASSRKPTTGLRWNSYEQYF.

V usage is TRBV6-5 and J usage is TRBJ2-3; 9 bases line up with TRBD2. Germline CDR1 and CDR2: MNHEY and SVGAGI. The CDR3 is 15 residues long. Trimming took 3 bases from V and 8 from J; bases not matched to a gene: 9. CDR3 in DNA: TGTGCCAGCAGTTATTTCGCGGGAGGGCCCCGTACGCAGTATTTT. It encodes CASSYFAGGPRTQYF.

The chain joins TRBV10-3 to TRBJ2-1; D perhaps matches TRBD2 (5 bases). The CDR3 sequence is 15 residues long. V was pared by 10 bases and J by 0 bases, with 16 bases between. Germline assignment: CDR1 ENHRY and CDR2 SYGVKD. CDR3 bases: TGTGCCACGAAGAACAGCGGCAGCTCCTACAATGAGCAGTTCTTC. This sequence encodes CATKNSGSSYNEQFF.

This chain joins TRBV6-1 and TRBJ1-5, with 11 bases that match TRBD1. CDR3 length: 14 amino acids. The germline V gene has CDR1 MNHNS and CDR2 SASEGT. Losses at the gene ends were 6 bases for V and 8 bases for J; bases not matched to a gene: 6. The CDR3 DNA reads TGTGCCAGCAGACGGACAGGGGGCGGAGAGCCCCAGCATTTT. Translation: CASRRTGGGEPQHF.

The rearrangement links TRBV28 to TRBJ2-1; D is unresolved. Trimming cost V 5 bases and J 6 bases, with 11 bases left between them. The CDR3 extends over 13 amino acids. Germline assignment: CDR1 MDHEN and CDR2 SYDVKM. The CDR3 spells CASSPARFNEQFF. CDR3 coding DNA: TGTGCCAGCAGTCCTGCTCGGTTCAATGAGCAGTTCTTC.

The chain links TRBV5-1 to TRBJ1-5, with D uncertain. CDR1 is SGHRS, CDR2 YFSETQ, per germline. This CDR3 region has 13 residues. Between the trimmed V and J ends, which lost 2 bases and 3 bases, there was a span of 6 bases. CDR3 region: CASSFGLNQPQHF. The CDR3, as DNA: TGCGCCAGCAGCTTTGGGCTCAATCAGCCCCAGCATTTT.

V is TRBV11-2 and J is TRBJ2-1; 11 positions match TRBD2. V lost 2 bases to trimming and J lost 7 bases; unmatched junction nucleotides: 4. CDR1 is SGHAT and CDR2 is FQNNGV in the germline V gene. The CDR3 covers 15 residues. The CDR3 here is CASSLLLAGENEQFF. The CDR3, as DNA: TGTGCCAGCAGCTTACTACTAGCGGGAGAAAATGAGCAGTTCTTC.

The rearrangement joins TRBV29-1 to TRBJ1-2; D may be TRBD1 (6 bases). Germline assignment: CDR1 SQVTM and CDR2 ANQGSEA. The CDR3 extends over 13 amino acids. Trimming cost V 4 bases and J 4 bases, with 13 bases left between them. CDR3 region: CSVVGGGLYGYTF. CDR3 sequence (DNA): TGCAGCGTTGTGGGAGGGGGGCTCTATGGCTACACCTTC.

This chain links TRBV28 with TRBJ2-1; TRBD2 matches at 12 bases. With V trimmed by 3 bases and J by 8 bases, 8 bases remained unmatched. There are 16 residues in the CDR3. Germline-derived CDR1 and CDR2 are MDHEN and SYDVKM. The CDR3 protein is CASSLTSGSKWHEQFF. The CDR3 DNA follows: TGTGCCAGCAGTTTGACTAGCGGGAGTAAGTGGCATGAGCAGTTCTTC.

The CDR3 here is CASSLAASGEQYF. CDR3 nucleotide sequence: TGTGCCAGCAGCTTGGCAGCCAGCGGGGAGCAGTACTTC. V and J are TRBV5-4 and TRBJ2-7; possibly TRBD2 for D (6 bases). CDR1 is SGHNT and CDR2 is YYREEE in the germline V gene (reference sequence). Trimming removed 0 bases at V and 7 bases at J, with 11 bases between. The CDR3 is 13 amino acids.

The V gene is TRBV7-8, the J gene TRBJ2-5; no firm D call. Trimming left V 6 bases short and J 1 base short, with 21 bases between. CDR1 and CDR2 (germline): SGHVS, FQNEAQ. The CDR3 sequence is 17 residues long. The CDR3 bases are TGTGCCAGCAGATTACGGTGGGCGACCCTAATCCAAGAGACCCAGTACTTC. This gives the protein CASRLRWATLIQETQYF.

CDR3: CASSPRGDSLAGELFF. In DNA, the CDR3 is TGTGCCAGCAGCCCAAGGGGTGACAGTCTCGCCGGGGAGCTGTTTTTT. V and J are TRBV7-8 and TRBJ2-2; maybe TRBD1 (5 bases). This CDR3 contains 16 residues. The germline V and J ends were trimmed by 5 bases and 6 bases, with 19 bases remaining between them. Germline assignment: CDR1 SGHVS and CDR2 FQNEAQ. Complete variable domain (other parts from reference TRBV7-8 and TRBJ2-2): GAGVSQSPRYKVAKRGQDVALRCDPISGHVSLFWYQQALGQGPEFLTYFQNEAQLDKSGLPSDRFFAERPEGSVSTLKIQRTQQEDSAVYLCASSPRGDSLAGELFFGEGSRLTVL.